What follows describes a single T cell receptor (beta chain). Its antigen is not known. The CDR3 end shows no conserved phenylalanine or tryptophan, and so a read error is likely. No DNA is shown, since the ends of the CDR3 on it are uncertain; the CDR3 is the one TCRdb lists. The record originates from a study of breast tumors, draining lymph nodes, adjacent tissues. Overall study results and limits: Tumor TCR diversity was below lymph nodes but above nontumor tissue. Compared with basal-like, luminal-like tumors shared significantly more repertoire with nontumor tissue.

TCRdb recomputed calls from the multiplex PCR reads with MiXCR, one row per CDR3 protein. The sample gives 170,000 or so distinct CDR3 sequences, around a third of which show up once; approximately 4.3% is in the top ten. Samples came from axillary lymph nodes draining the breast cancer. The CDR3 adds up to 8 amino acids, both ends counted. The germline gives CDR1 SEHNR, CDR2 FQNEAQ (reference sequence). The J gene is TRBJ1-4, the V gene TRBV7-9; the D call of TRBD1 is as the table states it, not checked on the DNA. The clonotype comes from a female donor with breast cancer. Some clones in this sample may be carry-over from other donors' samples. Specimen: axillary lymph node tissue. CDR3 residues: CASSLGGQ.